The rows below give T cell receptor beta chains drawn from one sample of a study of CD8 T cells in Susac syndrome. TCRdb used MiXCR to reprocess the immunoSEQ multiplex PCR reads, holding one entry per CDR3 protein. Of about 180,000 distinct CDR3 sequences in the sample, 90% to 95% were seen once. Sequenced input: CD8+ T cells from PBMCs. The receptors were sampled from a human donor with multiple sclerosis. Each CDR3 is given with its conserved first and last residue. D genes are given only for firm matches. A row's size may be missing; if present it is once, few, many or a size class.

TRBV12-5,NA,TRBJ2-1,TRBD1,CASGSGDRGIEYNEQFF,TGTGCTAGTGGTTCCGGAGACAGGGGGATAGAGTACAATGAGCAGTTCTTC
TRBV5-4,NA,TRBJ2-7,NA,CASSRGLGTSYEQYF,TGTGCCAGCAGTCGCGGACTTGGGACCAGCTACGAGCAGTACTTC
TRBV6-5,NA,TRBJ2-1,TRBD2,CASSGEGYYNEQFF,TGTGCCAGTAGTGGGGAGGGGTACTACAATGAGCAGTTCTTC
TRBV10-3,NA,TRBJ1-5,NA,CAIRGFGSNQPQHF,TGTGCCATCAGAGGGTTCGGTAGCAATCAGCCCCAGCATTTT
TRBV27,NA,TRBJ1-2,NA,CASSFRGEPRHYGYTF,TGTGCCAGCAGTTTTAGGGGCGAACCAAGACACTATGGCTACACCTTC
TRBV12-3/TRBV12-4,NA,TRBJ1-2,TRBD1,CASSLQDRGLRGYTF,TGTGCCAGCAGTCTGCAGGACAGGGGGCTGAGAGGCTACACCTTC
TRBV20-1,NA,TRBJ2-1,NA,CSARTLEGSLNEQFF,TGCAGTGCTAGAACGCTAGAAGGCTCGCTGAATGAGCAGTTCTTC
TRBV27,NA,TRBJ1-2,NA,CASFTPAYGYTF,TGTGCCAGCTTCACCCCGGCCTATGGCTACACCTTC
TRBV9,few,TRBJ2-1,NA,CASSEVDNEQFF,TGTGCCAGCAGCGAAGTGGACAATGAGCAGTTCTTC
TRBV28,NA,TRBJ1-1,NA,CASREGRINTEAFF,TGTGCCAGCAGGGAGGGACGGATCAACACTGAAGCTTTCTTT
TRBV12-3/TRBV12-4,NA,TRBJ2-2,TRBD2,CASSSLPGLAGSGELFF,TGTGCCAGCAGTTCCCTACCGGGACTAGCGGGTTCCGGGGAGCTGTTTTTT
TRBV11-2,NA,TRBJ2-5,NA,CASSVGGQETQYF,TGTGCCAGCAGCGTCGGTGGACAAGAGACCCAGTACTTC
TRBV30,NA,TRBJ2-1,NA,CAWSGGVRYNEQFF,TGTGCCTGGAGTGGGGGGGTGAGGTACAATGAGCAGTTCTTC
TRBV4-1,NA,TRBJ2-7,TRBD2,CASSQLSGKSYEQYF,TGCGCCAGCAGCCAACTTAGCGGGAAGAGCTACGAGCAGTACTTC
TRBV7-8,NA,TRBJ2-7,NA,CASSLARSGSYEQYF,TGTGCCAGCAGCTTAGCGCGTTCAGGCTCCTACGAGCAGTACTTC
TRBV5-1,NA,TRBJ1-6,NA,CASSLGDTNSPLHF,TGCGCCAGCAGCTTGGGGGACACCAATTCACCCCTCCACTTT
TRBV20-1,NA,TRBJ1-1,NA,CSARDPGNTEAFF,TGCAGTGCTAGAGATCCCGGGAACACTGAAGCTTTCTTT
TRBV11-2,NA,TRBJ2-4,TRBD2,CASSLDGGDFAKNIQYF,TGTGCCAGCAGCTTAGATGGGGGGGACTTCGCCAAAAACATTCAGTACTTC
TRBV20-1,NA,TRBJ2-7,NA,CSARVENGHEQYF,TGCAGTGCTAGAGTCGAAAACGGCCACGAGCAGTACTTC
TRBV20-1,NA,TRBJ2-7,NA,CSAARAGMSSYEQYF,TGCAGTGCCGCGAGGGCGGGAATGAGCTCCTACGAGCAGTACTTC
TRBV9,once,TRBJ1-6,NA,CASSVEDSTTFYNSPLHF,TGTGCCAGCAGCGTTGAGGACAGCACCACTTTCTATAATTCACCCCTCCACTTT
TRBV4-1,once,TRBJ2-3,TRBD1,CASSQSGTEINLGTDTQYF,TGCGCCAGCAGCCAGTCCGGGACAGAGATTAACCTGGGCACAGATACGCAGTATTTT
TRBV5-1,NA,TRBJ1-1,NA,CASSSRGTTEAFF,TGCGCCAGCAGCTCCAGGGGTACCACTGAAGCTTTCTTT
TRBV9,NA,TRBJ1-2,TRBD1,CASSAPGQGTNYGYTF,TGTGCCAGCAGCGCTCCGGGACAGGGGACTAACTATGGCTACACCTTC
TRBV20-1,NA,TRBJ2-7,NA,CSARDDRSSYEQYF,TGCAGTGCTAGAGATGACAGAAGCTCCTACGAGCAGTACTTC
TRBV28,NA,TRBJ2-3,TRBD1,CASSLGQGATDTQYF,TGTGCCAGCAGTCTTGGACAGGGGGCGACAGATACGCAGTATTTT
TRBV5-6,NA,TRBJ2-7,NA,CASSLSPGHGEQYF,TGTGCCAGCAGCTTGTCGCCCGGCCATGGGGAGCAGTACTTC
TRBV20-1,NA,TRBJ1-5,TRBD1,CSATQGNSNQPQHF,TGCAGTGCCACACAGGGGAATAGCAATCAGCCCCAGCATTTT
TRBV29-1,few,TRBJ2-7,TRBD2,CSVVAGGYGEQYF,TGCAGCGTTGTAGCGGGAGGGTACGGCGAGCAGTACTTC
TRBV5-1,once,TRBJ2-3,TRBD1,CASSGTGSGTQYF,TGCGCCAGCAGCGGGACAGGATCAGGAACGCAGTATTTT
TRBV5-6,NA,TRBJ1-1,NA,CASSFRTLNTEAFF,TGTGCCAGCAGCTTTCGGACCCTGAACACTGAAGCTTTCTTT
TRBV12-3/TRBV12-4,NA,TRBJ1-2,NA,CASSLATGYGYTF,TGTGCCAGCAGTTTAGCCACAGGCTATGGCTACACCTTC
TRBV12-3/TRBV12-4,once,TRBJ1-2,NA,CASSLGGGDDYGYTF,TGTGCCAGCAGTTTAGGGGGGGGCGATGACTATGGCTACACCTTC
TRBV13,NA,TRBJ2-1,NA,CASSSVLVESSYNEQFF,TGTGCCAGCAGCTCCGTTCTAGTCGAGAGCTCCTACAATGAGCAGTTCTTC
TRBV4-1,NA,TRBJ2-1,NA,CASSQITVRDEQFF,TGCGCCAGCAGCCAAATAACAGTGCGGGATGAGCAGTTCTTC
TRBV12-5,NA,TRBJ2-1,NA,CASGFKDEQFF,TGTGCTAGTGGTTTTAAGGATGAGCAGTTCTTC
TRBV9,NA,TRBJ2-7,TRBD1,CASSVGTENRYEQYF,TGTGCCAGCAGCGTCGGGACAGAGAACCGATACGAGCAGTACTTC
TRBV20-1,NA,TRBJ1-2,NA,CSARQGQGYTF,TGCAGTGCTAGACAGGGGCAAGGCTACACCTTC
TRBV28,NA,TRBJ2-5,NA,CASRRLLRGRETQYF,TGTGCCAGCAGGCGGCTCCTCCGCGGTCGTGAGACCCAGTACTTC
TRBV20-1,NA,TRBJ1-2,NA,CSARDLRRDYGYTF,TGCAGTGCTAGAGATCTCAGGAGAGACTATGGCTACACCTTC
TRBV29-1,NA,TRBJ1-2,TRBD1,CSVEDADREYGYTF,TGCAGCGTTGAAGACGCCGACAGGGAGTATGGCTACACCTTC
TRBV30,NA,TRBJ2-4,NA,CAWSLGEAKNIQYF,TGTGCCTGGAGTCTGGGGGAGGCCAAAAACATTCAGTACTTC